This TCR beta chain was observed in a study of blood T cell repertoires in COVID-19. The germline V gene encodes CDR1 SGHRS and CDR2 YFSETQ. V lost 4 bases to trimming and J lost 8 bases; unmatched junction nucleotides: 12. The CDR3 contains 15 residues. Patients of the Seattle cohort, enrolled during active infection, were followed longitudinally. Original methodology: Amplification of reference gene primers was used by the study to estimate nucleated cell counts. Profiled with immunoSEQ multiplex PCR; TCRdb holds only in-frame clones, not every one. V, J and clone size are taken as reported in that table, and D and trimming were inferred from the DNA itself. The data show roughly 380,000 clones, with around nine tenths seen just once and approximately 4.1% held by the top ten.

The sequence came from a woman in her sixties or seventies with COVID-19, enrolled during active disease. The source material was peripheral blood. The rearrangement links TRBV5-1 to TRBJ2-1; TRBD2 agrees at 7 bases. CDR3 DNA: TGCGCCAGCAGCACCTCGGGGAGGGGAGTCGATGAGCAGTTCTTC. Amino acids: CASSTSGRGVDEQFF.